Listed below are T cell receptor beta chains from one sample, sequenced in a study of T cells in Graves' hyperthyroidism and ophthalmopathy. TCRdb itself ran the multiplex PCR reads through MiXCR, one entry per CDR3 protein. The table records more than 500,000 distinct CDR3 sequences, more than 15% of them present only once. Input material: blood. These receptors all come from a woman younger than 45 with Graves' ophthalmopathy. The CDR3 runs from the conserved cysteine through the conserved F or W. Fields, in order: D gene, clone size, CDR3 length, V gene, J gene, CDR3 DNA, CDR3 protein. The D gene is left open where the match is weak. Clone size is stated in some rows and not others, as once, few, many or a class when expanded.

D gene: .; clone size: .; CDR3 length: 14; V gene: TRBV20-1; J gene: TRBJ1-4; CDR3 DNA: TGCAGTGCCCGGGGTTCTGCAACTAATGAAAAACTGTTTTTT; CDR3 protein: CSARGSATNEKLFF
D gene: .; clone size: .; CDR3 length: 16; V gene: TRBV19; J gene: TRBJ2-3; CDR3 DNA: TGTGCCAGTAGTATAGTCGGAGGGGGCCTCACAGATACGCAGTATTTT; CDR3 protein: CASSIVGGGLTDTQYF
D gene: .; clone size: many; CDR3 length: 13; V gene: TRBV6-6; J gene: TRBJ1-2; CDR3 DNA: TGTGCCAGCAGTTACTCGAGTGTCTATGGCTACACCTTC; CDR3 protein: CASSYSSVYGYTF
D gene: .; clone size: many; CDR3 length: 14; V gene: TRBV20-1; J gene: TRBJ2-7; CDR3 DNA: TGCAGTGCTAAGGTTGCTGGCAACTCCTACGAGCAGTACTTC; CDR3 protein: CSAKVAGNSYEQYF
D gene: .; clone size: many; CDR3 length: 12; V gene: TRBV3-1; J gene: TRBJ1-1; CDR3 DNA: TGTGCCAGCAAAACAGTGAACACTGAAGCTTTCTTT; CDR3 protein: CASKTVNTEAFF
D gene: .; clone size: .; CDR3 length: 15; V gene: TRBV12-3/TRBV12-4; J gene: TRBJ1-1; CDR3 DNA: TGTGCCAGCAGTTTTCAGGGTTTAGAGGTCACTGAAGCTTTCTTT; CDR3 protein: CASSFQGLEVTEAFF
D gene: .; clone size: many; CDR3 length: 13; V gene: TRBV20-1; J gene: TRBJ2-3; CDR3 DNA: TGCAGTGCTCCTTTCTTTTGGGGAGATACGCAGTATTTT; CDR3 protein: CSAPFFWGDTQYF
D gene: TRBD2; clone size: few; CDR3 length: 14; V gene: TRBV4-1; J gene: TRBJ2-7; CDR3 DNA: TGCGCCAGCATGCCTTCGGGACTAGCCGCCGAGCAGTACTTC; CDR3 protein: CASMPSGLAAEQYF
D gene: .; clone size: few; CDR3 length: 16; V gene: TRBV30; J gene: TRBJ2-1; CDR3 DNA: TGTGCCTGGGGCCCCTGGGGGCCGAAACTTTACAATGAGCAGTTCTTC; CDR3 protein: CAWGPWGPKLYNEQFF
D gene: TRBD2; clone size: .; CDR3 length: 16; V gene: TRBV24-1; J gene: TRBJ2-5; CDR3 DNA: TGTGCCACCAGTGATTCCCGGACTAGCGGACAAGGGACCCAGTACTTC; CDR3 protein: CATSDSRTSGQGTQYF
D gene: .; clone size: many; CDR3 length: 14; V gene: TRBV30; J gene: TRBJ1-1; CDR3 DNA: TGTGCCTGGAGTTTGGGCATACCAGGGAAGGAAGCTTTCTTT; CDR3 protein: CAWSLGIPGKEAFF
D gene: .; clone size: many; CDR3 length: 11; V gene: TRBV5-1; J gene: TRBJ2-7; CDR3 DNA: TGTGCCAGCTCACTTGCGGACGAGCAGTACTTC; CDR3 protein: CASSLADEQYF
D gene: .; clone size: many; CDR3 length: 14; V gene: TRBV11-2; J gene: TRBJ2-5; CDR3 DNA: TGTGCCAGCAGCTCCGTGGCAGGGGCAGAGACCCAGTACTTC; CDR3 protein: CASSSVAGAETQYF
D gene: TRBD2; clone size: many; CDR3 length: 19; V gene: TRBV4-3; J gene: TRBJ2-3; CDR3 DNA: TGCGCCAGCAGCCAAGGGTGGTCGCGGCGGGAGGCCTACACAGATACGCAGTATTTT; CDR3 protein: CASSQGWSRREAYTDTQYF
D gene: .; clone size: .; CDR3 length: 15; V gene: TRBV19; J gene: TRBJ2-5; CDR3 DNA: TGTGCCAGTAAGAAAGGGCAGGGGAAGTACGAGACCCAGTACTTC; CDR3 protein: CASKKGQGKYETQYF
D gene: TRBD1; clone size: .; CDR3 length: 19; V gene: TRBV14; J gene: TRBJ2-5; CDR3 DNA: TGTGCCAGCAGCCAAGCTACCCGGACAGGGACTGGGGACGGTAAGACCCAGTACTTC; CDR3 protein: CASSQATRTGTGDGKTQYF
D gene: .; clone size: many; CDR3 length: 16; V gene: TRBV3-1; J gene: TRBJ2-1; CDR3 DNA: TGTGCCAGCAGCCAAGCAATGGCTGGCCCCTACAATGAGCAGTTCTTC; CDR3 protein: CASSQAMAGPYNEQFF
D gene: TRBD2; clone size: .; CDR3 length: 17; V gene: TRBV6-1; J gene: TRBJ2-3; CDR3 DNA: TGTGCCAGCAGCTATACGCCGAGGACTAGGTCCACAGATACGCAGTATTTT; CDR3 protein: CASSYTPRTRSTDTQYF
D gene: TRBD1; clone size: .; CDR3 length: 18; V gene: TRBV4-1; J gene: TRBJ2-6; CDR3 DNA: TGCGCCAGCAGCCAAAGGACAGGACAAACTTATGGGGCCAACGTCCTGACTTTC; CDR3 protein: CASSQRTGQTYGANVLTF
D gene: .; clone size: many; CDR3 length: 17; V gene: TRBV5-1; J gene: TRBJ2-7; CDR3 DNA: TGCGCCAGCAGCTTGGGGACATACTCTAGCGCGTCCTACGAGCAGTACTTC; CDR3 protein: CASSLGTYSSASYEQYF
D gene: .; clone size: many; CDR3 length: 12; V gene: TRBV27; J gene: TRBJ1-1; CDR3 DNA: TGTGCCAGCCGTACAGGGTGGGGTGAAGCTTTCTTT; CDR3 protein: CASRTGWGEAFF
D gene: .; clone size: .; CDR3 length: 15; V gene: TRBV7-2; J gene: TRBJ2-7; CDR3 DNA: TGTGCCAGCAGCTCCGTCGGGAAGGGGCCCTACGAGCAGTACTTC; CDR3 protein: CASSSVGKGPYEQYF
D gene: .; clone size: .; CDR3 length: 22; V gene: TRBV6-1; J gene: TRBJ1-5; CDR3 DNA: TGTGCCAGCCCAACACCCCCGGGACAAGAAGCGGGTTTTTGTCTGAGCAATCAGCCCCAGCATTTT; CDR3 protein: CASPTPPGQEAGFCLSNQPQHF
D gene: TRBD1; clone size: .; CDR3 length: 13; V gene: TRBV20-1; J gene: TRBJ1-2; CDR3 DNA: TGCAGTGCCAGACAGGGAATCGAGGATGGCTACACCTTC; CDR3 protein: CSARQGIEDGYTF
D gene: TRBD1; clone size: few; CDR3 length: 14; V gene: TRBV12-3/TRBV12-4; J gene: TRBJ1-2; CDR3 DNA: TGTGCCAGCAGTTTGACAGGGGGACACTATGGCTACACCTTC; CDR3 protein: CASSLTGGHYGYTF
D gene: .; clone size: .; CDR3 length: 13; V gene: TRBV20-1; J gene: TRBJ2-3; CDR3 DNA: TGCAGTGCTAGAGGGCCAACTACAGATACGCAGTATTTT; CDR3 protein: CSARGPTTDTQYF
D gene: .; clone size: many; CDR3 length: 15; V gene: TRBV28; J gene: TRBJ2-1; CDR3 DNA: TGTGCCAGCAGTTCAGGCACAGGGAAACTGGATGAGCAGTTCTTC; CDR3 protein: CASSSGTGKLDEQFF
D gene: .; clone size: .; CDR3 length: 14; V gene: TRBV6-1; J gene: TRBJ2-5; CDR3 DNA: TGTGCCAGCAGTAGGCTAGGGGGCCAAGAGACCCAGTACTTC; CDR3 protein: CASSRLGGQETQYF
D gene: .; clone size: few; CDR3 length: 12; V gene: TRBV28; J gene: TRBJ2-7; CDR3 DNA: TGTGCCAGCAGTTCTATCAGAACAGAGCAGTACTTC; CDR3 protein: CASSSIRTEQYF
D gene: TRBD1; clone size: many; CDR3 length: 15; V gene: TRBV28; J gene: TRBJ2-2; CDR3 DNA: TGTGCCAGCCGGGCAGGGGGCGCGAGCACCGGGGAGCTGTTTTTT; CDR3 protein: CASRAGGASTGELFF
D gene: TRBD1; clone size: .; CDR3 length: 15; V gene: TRBV19; J gene: TRBJ2-7; CDR3 DNA: TGTGCCAGTAGCACAGGGGCCATGGCTTCCTACGAGCAGTACTTC; CDR3 protein: CASSTGAMASYEQYF
D gene: TRBD1; clone size: .; CDR3 length: 13; V gene: TRBV29-1; J gene: TRBJ2-5; CDR3 DNA: TGCAGCGTAACGGGACAGGGGGAAGAGACCCAGTACTTC; CDR3 protein: CSVTGQGEETQYF
D gene: TRBD2; clone size: many; CDR3 length: 14; V gene: TRBV30; J gene: TRBJ2-1; CDR3 DNA: TGTGCCTGGAGTAAGGGACTAGCCATGAATGAGCAGTTCTTC; CDR3 protein: CAWSKGLAMNEQFF
D gene: .; clone size: few; CDR3 length: 17; V gene: TRBV27; J gene: TRBJ2-6; CDR3 DNA: TGTGCCAGCAGTTTTGTGGGTGCTGTCTCTGGGGCCAACGTCCTGACTTTC; CDR3 protein: CASSFVGAVSGANVLTF
D gene: .; clone size: many; CDR3 length: 15; V gene: TRBV7-2; J gene: TRBJ2-3; CDR3 DNA: TGTGCCAGCAGCTTATTACGGCAGAGCACAGATACGCAGTATTTT; CDR3 protein: CASSLLRQSTDTQYF
D gene: .; clone size: once; CDR3 length: 19; V gene: TRBV4-1; J gene: TRBJ1-5; CDR3 DNA: TGCGCCAGCAGCCAAGCCTTTGCCCACTTCCCAAATAGCAATCAGCCCCAGCATTTT; CDR3 protein: CASSQAFAHFPNSNQPQHF
D gene: .; clone size: many; CDR3 length: 13; V gene: TRBV11-2; J gene: TRBJ2-2; CDR3 DNA: TGTGCCAGCAGCCATGACCGAACCGGGGAGCTGTTTTTT; CDR3 protein: CASSHDRTGELFF
D gene: .; clone size: many; CDR3 length: 14; V gene: TRBV30; J gene: TRBJ1-2; CDR3 DNA: TGTGCCTGGAGTGTCGGAGGGAATGGGAATGGCTACACCTTC; CDR3 protein: CAWSVGGNGNGYTF
D gene: .; clone size: once; CDR3 length: 13; V gene: TRBV4-2; J gene: TRBJ2-2; CDR3 DNA: TGTGCCAGCAGCCAAGAGGCATCCGGGGAGCTGTTTTTT; CDR3 protein: CASSQEASGELFF
D gene: TRBD1; clone size: once; CDR3 length: 16; V gene: TRBV3-1; J gene: TRBJ1-3; CDR3 DNA: TGTGCCAGCAGCCGTACAGACAGGGGGTCTGGAAACACCATATATTTT; CDR3 protein: CASSRTDRGSGNTIYF
D gene: .; clone size: few; CDR3 length: 12; V gene: TRBV7-9; J gene: TRBJ1-1; CDR3 DNA: TGTGCCAGCCGCGCGGGGCACACTGAAGCTTTCTTT; CDR3 protein: CASRAGHTEAFF
D gene: TRBD2; clone size: .; CDR3 length: 15; V gene: TRBV10-1; J gene: TRBJ2-3; CDR3 DNA: TGCGCCAGCAGTGAGAGCGGGAGAGGGGCAGATACGCAGTATTTT; CDR3 protein: CASSESGRGADTQYF
D gene: .; clone size: many; CDR3 length: 14; V gene: TRBV3-1; J gene: TRBJ2-5; CDR3 DNA: TGTGCCAGCAGCCTCCGGACTTTGCAAGAGACCCAGTACTTC; CDR3 protein: CASSLRTLQETQYF
D gene: .; clone size: .; CDR3 length: 16; V gene: TRBV6-5; J gene: TRBJ2-7; CDR3 DNA: TGTGCCAGCAGTTATTCGGTTTGGGCGGGATCCTACGAGCAGTACTTC; CDR3 protein: CASSYSVWAGSYEQYF
D gene: .; clone size: .; CDR3 length: 14; V gene: TRBV27; J gene: TRBJ2-2; CDR3 DNA: TGTGCCAGCAGTGGAAACGCGAACACCGGGGAGCTGTTTTTT; CDR3 protein: CASSGNANTGELFF
D gene: TRBD2; clone size: many; CDR3 length: 17; V gene: TRBV7-2; J gene: TRBJ2-5; CDR3 DNA: TGTGCCAGCAGCACAATAGCGGGAGATGGAACGGAAGAGACCCAGTACTTC; CDR3 protein: CASSTIAGDGTEETQYF